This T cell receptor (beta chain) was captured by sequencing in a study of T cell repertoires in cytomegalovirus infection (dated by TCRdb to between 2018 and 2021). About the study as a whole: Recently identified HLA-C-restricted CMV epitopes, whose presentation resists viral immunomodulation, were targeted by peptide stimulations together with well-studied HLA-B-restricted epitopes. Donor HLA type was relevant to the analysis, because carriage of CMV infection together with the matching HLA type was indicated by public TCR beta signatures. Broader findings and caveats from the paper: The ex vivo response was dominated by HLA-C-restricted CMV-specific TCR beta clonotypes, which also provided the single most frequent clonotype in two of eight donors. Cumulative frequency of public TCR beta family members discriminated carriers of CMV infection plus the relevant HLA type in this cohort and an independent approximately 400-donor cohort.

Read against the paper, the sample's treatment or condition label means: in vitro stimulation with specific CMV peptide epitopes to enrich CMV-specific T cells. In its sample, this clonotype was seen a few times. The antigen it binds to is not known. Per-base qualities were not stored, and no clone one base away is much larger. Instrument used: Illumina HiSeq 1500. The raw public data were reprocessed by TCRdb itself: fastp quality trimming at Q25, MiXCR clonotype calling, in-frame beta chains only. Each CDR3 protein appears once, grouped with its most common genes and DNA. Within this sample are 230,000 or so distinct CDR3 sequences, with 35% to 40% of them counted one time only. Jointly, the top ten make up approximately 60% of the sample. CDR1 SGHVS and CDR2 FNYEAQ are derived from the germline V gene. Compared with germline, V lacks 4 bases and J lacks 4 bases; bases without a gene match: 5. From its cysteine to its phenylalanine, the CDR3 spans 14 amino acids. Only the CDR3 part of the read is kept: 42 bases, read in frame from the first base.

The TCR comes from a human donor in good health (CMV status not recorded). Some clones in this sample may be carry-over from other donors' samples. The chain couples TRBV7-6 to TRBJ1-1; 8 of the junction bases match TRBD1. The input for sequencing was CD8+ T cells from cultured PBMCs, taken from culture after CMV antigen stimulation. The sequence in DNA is TGTGCCAGCAGCTATACAGGGGGTACCACTGAAGCTTTCTTT. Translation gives CASSYTGGTTEAFF.